The 20 T cell receptor delta chains given below trace back to one sample, sequenced in a study of intestinal T cells in coeliac disease. TRD repertoires were amplified in bulk with BIOMED-2 primers from about 150 ng of biopsy DNA. TCRdb applied CATT to the multiplex PCR reads for clone calling. This sample yields more than 500 delta-chain clones, of which around 56% are seen a single time; 35% to 45% belongs to the top ten. Each case's genomic DNA was extracted from ten roughly 5-µm formalin-fixed paraffin-embedded scrolls. Input material: a duodenal biopsy. These receptors came from a human donor with celiac disease.

Of note for this clone: This DNA translates differently at residue 8 from the TCRdb protein, which is that of a much larger clone; a read error is likely, and the protein shown is the DNA's own translation. The V call is TRDV3, the J call TRDJ1; 8 nucleotides align to TRDD3. No J gene is reported in TCRdb; it was inferred here by comparing the DNA with germline. The germline CDR1 and CDR2 sequences are TVYSNPD and GDNSRS (reference sequence). This CDR3 has 13 residues. V was clipped by 4 bases and J by 2 bases; unmatched bases: 6. In DNA form, the CDR3 reads TGTGCCTCCTACTGGGGGCCAACCGATAAACTCATCTTT. Protein product: CASYWGPTDKLIF.

On this clone itself: A read error is the likely source, as a far larger clone sits one nucleotide away. Other DNA sequences in the sample encode the same CDR3. The V gene is TRAV29/DV5, the J gene TRDJ1, with D unclear. TCRdb is silent on the J gene; assignment here came from matching the DNA to germline. Germline-derived CDR1 and CDR2 are NSMFDY and ISSIKDK. V lost 5 bases and J lost 0, with 11 bases in between. This CDR3 spans 13 amino acids. CDR3 protein: CAASTVYTDKLIF. CDR3 nucleotides: TGTGCAGCCTCAACAGTGTACACCGATAAACTCATCTTT.

This clone is large by share. The same CDR3 also results from other DNA sequences found in this sample. This sequence joins TRDV1 and TRDJ1; 8 bases fit TRDD3. The J gene is absent in TCRdb and was assigned here via DNA matching to germline. The length of the CDR3 is 22 residues. V was clipped by 3 bases and J by 0 bases; unmatched bases: 24. From germline, CDR1 is TSWWSYY and CDR2 QGS. The CDR3 coding sequence is TGTGCTCTTGGGGACCGGCCTTCTTCAATTAGACTGCTACTGGGGGACACCGATAAACTCATCTTT. As protein: CALGDRPSSIRLLLGDTDKLIF.

The chain is built from TRDV1 and TRDJ1, with 12 bases identical to TRDD3. TCRdb offers no J gene call, so here the DNA was matched to germline to obtain one. Germline-derived CDR1 and CDR2 are TSWWSYY and QGS. This CDR3 is 19 amino acids long. J was trimmed by 8 bases and V by 5 bases; bases with no gene match: 21. In DNA, the CDR3 is TGTGCTCTTGGGATTCTTGGGATCCCGTACTGGGGGATACCGGGGAAACTCATCTTT. It translates to CALGILGIPYWGIPGKLIF.

This chain links TRDV2 with TRDJ1; 9 positions agree with TRDD3. TCRdb leaves out the J gene; it was filled in here by matching the DNA to germline. The V segment lost 0 bases and the J segment 2 bases; nucleotides outside the gene matches: 15. The germline V gene encodes CDR1 GEAIGNYY and CDR2 EKD. This CDR3 region has 19 residues. Written as DNA, the CDR3 is TGTGCCTGTGACACCGTACGGTACTGGGGGAGCCCTTTTACCGATAAACTCATCTTT. Residues: CACDTVRYWGSPFTDKLIF.

This chain connects TRDV1 to TRDJ1; TRDD3 matches 7 bases. As TCRdb names no J gene, one was assigned here on the basis of a DNA match to germline. Germline assignment: CDR1 TSWWSYY and CDR2 QGS. V lost 3 bases, J lost 3 bases, and 25 bases stayed unmatched. The CDR3 is 21 amino acids. CDR3: CALGESGLRGKLGGIPDKLIF. The CDR3 coding sequence is TGTGCTCTTGGGGAGTCTGGTCTTCGGGGAAAGTTGGGGGGGATCCCCGATAAACTCATCTTT.

This clone was detected only a few times. Although no V gene was called, TRDJ1 is the J gene; the table's TRDD3 call for D was not verified on the DNA. The length of the CDR3 is 20 residues. The CDR3 sequence is CASLCLPGGYELTVTDKLIF. The CDR3 region has the DNA TGTGCTTCATTGTGCCTTCCTGGGGGATACGAATTGACCGTCACGGATAAACTCATCTTT.

A note on this clone: A far larger clone differs by one base, so this is likely a read error. The CDR3 DNA follows: TGTGCTCTTGGGGAAAACCGTCGGCCTTCCTACGCCCCAACTGGGGGATACCCGAAAACCGATAAACGCATCTTT. Its translation is CALGENRRPSYAPTGGYPKTDKRIF. The J gene was not called, though the V gene is TRDV1; TRDD3 is the table's D call and was not checked against the DNA. Germline V lookup: CDR1 TSWWSYY, CDR2 QGS. This CDR3 is built from 25 residues.

This clone was observed a handful of times. This sequence joins TRDV2 and TRDJ3, with 10 bases lining up with TRDD3. TCRdb offers no J gene call, so here the DNA was matched to germline to obtain one. The CDR3 length is 21 residues. CDR1 and CDR2 (germline): GEAIGNYY, EKD. Unmatched junction bases numbered 10, after V lost 0 bases and J lost 0 bases. The CDR3 here is CACDTRVYWGIYSWDTRQMFF. CDR3 DNA: TGTGCCTGTGACACCCGTGTCTACTGGGGGATCTACTCCTGGGACACCCGACAGATGTTTTTC.

This clone was detected a few times. A far larger clone is just one base off, so this is likely a read error. V and J are TRDV1 and TRDJ1, with 10 bases lining up with TRDD3. TCRdb records no J gene; here it was assigned by comparing the DNA to germline. J lost 5 bases, V lost 3 bases, and 24 bases had no gene match. Germline CDR1 and CDR2: TSWWSYY and QGS. This CDR3 contains 21 residues. The CDR3 spells CALGDGPPWDYWGIERDKLIF. For the CDR3, the DNA is TGTGCTCTTGGGGATGGCCCTCCTTGGGACTACTGGGGGATCGAGAGAGATAAACTCATCTTT.

Here the CDR3 DNA reads TGTGCTCTTGGGGAACTCGCTTTTCCCTCGCTAATGGGGGATGACGATAAACTCATCTTT. This sequence encodes CALGELAFPSLMGDDDKLIF. The gene calls are TRDV1 and TRDJ1, with 8 bases lining up with TRDD3. TCRdb offers no J gene call, so here the DNA was matched to germline to obtain one. Germline lookup yields CDR1 TSWWSYY and CDR2 QGS. Losses at the gene ends were 0 bases for V and 4 bases for J; bases not matched to a gene: 19. The CDR3 extends over 20 amino acids.

Details on this clone: The mismatch at residue 5 between this DNA's translation and the TCRdb protein of a much larger clone likely reflects a read error; the protein shown is translated from the DNA. V usage is TRDV2 and J usage is TRDJ1, with a weak D call TRDD3 (6 bases). As TCRdb names no J gene, one was assigned here on the basis of a DNA match to germline. Germline CDR1 is GEAIGNYY and CDR2 is EKD. The CDR3 sequence is 14 residues long. Between the trimmed V and J ends, which lost 2 bases and 3 bases, there was a span of 12 bases. Here the CDR3 DNA reads TGTGCCTGTGACAGCCCACTGGGTCCCGATAAACTCATCTTT. Translating gives CACDSPLGPDKLIF.

Regarding this clone: A single base is all that separates this from a far larger clone, so a read error is likely. The sample has other DNA sequences that encode this CDR3 too. CDR3 loop: CACDAVAPPTEVLGDTRRTDKLIF. DNA for the CDR3: TGTGCCTGTGACGCCGTTGCCCCTCCCACAGAAGTACTGGGGGATACGCGTCGGACCGATAAACTCATCTTT. This sequence joins TRDV2 and TRDJ1; 13 positions match TRDD3. TCRdb is silent on the J gene; assignment here came from matching the DNA to germline. This CDR3 region has 24 residues. Germline CDR1 is GEAIGNYY and CDR2 is EKD. With V trimmed by 3 bases and J by 2 bases, 29 bases remained unmatched.

This clone is categorized as large. The genes are TRDV3 and TRDJ1; TRDD3 aligns across 12 bases. Here the J gene was assigned by germline matching of the DNA, as TCRdb has none. The germline V gene has CDR1 TVYSNPD and CDR2 GDNSRS (reference sequence). The CDR3 is 20 amino acids. Unmatched junction bases numbered 18, after V lost 1 base and J lost 0 bases. In DNA form, the CDR3 reads TGTGCCTTTAAGTTCTGGGGGATACGCAGAGGGGCGTGGTACACCGATAAACTCATCTTT. Translating gives CAFKFWGIRRGAWYTDKLIF.

This clone is large (0.1 to 1%). The rearrangement joins TRDV1 to TRDJ1; 10 bases align to TRDD3. Matching the DNA to germline supplied the J gene, which TCRdb does not give. Trimming took 0 bases from V and 10 from J; bases not matched to a gene: 26. Germline V gene lookup returns CDR1 TSWWSYY and CDR2 QGS. The CDR3 runs 21 residues. The CDR3 sequence: CALGELAVRPPLLGDHRGLIF. The CDR3 nucleotides are TGTGCTCTTGGGGAACTAGCAGTCCGCCCCCCGTTACTGGGGGATCACCGTGGACTCATCTTT.

As concerns this clone: Given a far larger clone just one base away, this is likely a sequencing read error. The chain has TRDV1 and TRDJ1; 12 bases match TRDD3. The J gene is not listed in TCRdb, so it was assigned here from a DNA match to germline. Germline V gene data show CDR1 as TSWWSYY and CDR2 as QGS. This CDR3 region has 24 residues. The junction had 35 bases not matched to a gene; V was cut back by 9 bases and J by 3 bases. DNA for the CDR3: TGTGCTCTCGGTCTCAATTGGGATGGGCGTCCTACACTGGGGGATACAGTAGTTGCCGATAAACTCATCTTT. This gives the protein CALGLNWDGRPTLGDTVVADKLIF.

There are a few counts of this clone. A far larger clone is just one base off, so this is likely a read error. This chain links TRDV2 with TRDJ1; D remains ambiguous. No J segment appears in TCRdb, so it was assigned here by matching the sequence to germline. The CDR3 is 18 amino acids. V was shortened by 1 base and J by 6 bases, with 26 bases between the two germline ends. The germline CDR1 and CDR2 sequences are GEAIGNYY and EKD. Written as DNA, the CDR3 is TGTGCCTGTGACACGGGGCACTTCTCACGGAGAGATGCGAATAAACTCATCTTT. Protein product: CACDTGHFSRRDANKLIF.

This clone is deemed large. V gene TRDV1 combines with J gene TRDJ1; 12 bases agree with TRDD3. The J segment lost 4 bases and the V segment lost 1 base, leaving 19 bases of the junction unmatched. The V gene's germline CDR1 is TSWWSYY and CDR2 QGS. This CDR3 comprises 21 residues. In DNA form, the CDR3 reads TGTGCTCTTGGGGAACCGTCCCTTCACTTTCGTACTGGGGGATACAGCGATAAACTCATCTTT. This translates into CALGEPSLHFRTGGYSDKLIF.

This clone has a single count. The CDR3 DNA sequence: TGTGCTCTTGGGGAGTCTGGTCTTCGCTGGGACTACTGGGGGATCGAGAGAGATAAACTCATCTTT. As protein: CALGESGLRWDYWGIERDKLIF. V gene TRDV1 combines with J gene TRDJ1, with TRDD3 matching 10 bases. Here the J gene was assigned by germline matching of the DNA, as TCRdb has none. Germline V gene lookup returns CDR1 TSWWSYY and CDR2 QGS. The CDR3 covers 22 residues. Trimming cost V 3 bases and J 5 bases; bases outside gene matches: 27.

Relative to its sample, this clone is hyperexpanded (1% or more). V is TRDV2 and J is TRDJ1, with 13 bases identical to TRDD3. The CDR3 runs to 18 residues. V dropped 3 bases and J dropped 2; count of bases not matched to a gene: 11. The V gene's germline CDR1 is GEAIGNYY and CDR2 EKD. This chain's CDR3 is CACDSVLGDTGWTDKLIF. CDR3 in DNA: TGTGCCTGTGACTCCGTACTGGGGGATACGGGGTGGACCGATAAACTCATCTTT.